This T cell receptor (beta chain) derives from a study of T cell responses to AZD1222 COVID-19 vaccine. Study context: The study pooled second doses at about 4 or about 12 weeks.

Comments on this clone: Its antigen is currently unknown.

Assay: immunoSEQ multiplex PCR; the TCRdb copy retains only in-frame clones and omits some. Of 180,000 or so clones in the sample, about 92% are singletons; the top ten hold about 3.9%. The CDR3 has 13 amino acids. Germline V gene sequence: CDR1 MNHEY, CDR2 SMNVEV (reference sequence). V gave up 5 bases and J gave up 8 bases, with 15 bases separating them. Whole-study results and caveats: CD4 TCRs covered the whole spike, strongest at regions 160-218 and 743-854. Targets within unmutated variant regions were reportedly found for nearly half of spike-specific TCRs. Donors were mostly white British, more females; clonal diversity possibly underestimated.

J is TRBJ1-2 and V is TRBV27; perhaps TRBD1 as D (5 bases). The receptor was derived from an adult in good health. Sequenced here: peripheral blood, sampled on day 0 of AZD1222 vaccination. CDR3 DNA sequence: TGTGCCAGCAGTCTACCAGGGCTTGGGGGCTACACCTTC. Encoded protein: CASSLPGLGGYTF.